These 8 T cell receptor beta chains originate from one sample sequenced in a study of T-cell memory formation after mild COVID-19. TCRdb called the 5' RACE reads again in MiXCR, with one record for every CDR3 protein. The sample yields 250,000 to 300,000 distinct CDR3 sequences, roughly 8.2% seen once. The material sequenced was PBMCs or a T cell subset sorted from them (not recorded which). Source of these receptors: a man in his late teens or twenties who had mild COVID-19 (a few samples of this study predate the infection). Cell type and time point are not known.

In its sample, this clonotype was seen many times. This chain joins TRBV7-2 and TRBJ2-5; 15 bases are a match to TRBD2. Trimming cost V 3 bases and J 0 bases; bases outside gene matches: 2. Looked up from germline, CDR1 is SGHTA and CDR2 is FQGNSA. CDR3 size: 17 residues. The CDR3 sequence is CASSLGLAGGNQETQYF. The CDR3 coding sequence is TGTGCCAGCAGCTTGGGACTAGCGGGGGGCAACCAAGAGACCCAGTACTTC. Supplemented by reference TRBV7-2 and TRBJ2-5, the full variable domain reads GAGVSQSPSNKVTEKGKDVELRCDPISGHTALYWYRQSLGQGLEFLIYFQGNSAPDKSGLPSDRFSAERTGGSVSTLTIQRTQQEDSAVYLCASSLGLAGGNQETQYFGPGTRLLVL.

In its sample, this clonotype was seen a few times. The chain recombines TRBV6-6 with TRBJ2-3; the match to TRBD2 covers 7 bases. The CDR3 is 16 amino acids. V lost 5 bases and J lost 0; bases outside the gene matches: 8. From germline, CDR1 is MNHNY and CDR2 SVGAGI (reference sequence). The CDR3 DNA follows: TGTGCCAGCAGTGGAAGACTAGCCTATAGCACAGATACGCAGTATTTT. This translates into CASSGRLAYSTDTQYF.

This clonotype was recorded many times. The rearrangement uses TRBV5-1 and TRBJ2-1, with a weak D call TRBD2 (7 bases). This CDR3 region has 15 residues. CDR1 and CDR2 (germline): SGHRS, YFSETQ. Trimming shortened V by 2 bases and J by 3 bases, and 12 bases separated the two germline ends. The CDR3 DNA follows: TGCGCCAGCAGCTTCGGGGGGCTGGTCTACAATGAGCAGTTCTTC. Translated, it gives CASSFGGLVYNEQFF.

This clonotype has only a few counts. This chain connects TRBV10-3 to TRBJ2-5; D unresolved. Between the trimmed V and J ends, which lost 10 bases and 1 base, there was a span of 13 bases. Germline V gene data show CDR1 as ENHRY and CDR2 as SYGVKD. The CDR3 is 13 residues long. CDR3 bases: TGTGCCAGCGGCAGTTGGACCCAAGAGACCCAGTACTTC. It is translated as CASGSWTQETQYF.

The rearrangement uses TRBV20-1 and TRBJ2-2; D gene unclear. V shed 6 bases and J shed 0 bases, with 11 bases lying between them. Germline lookup yields CDR1 DFQATT and CDR2 SNEGSKA (reference sequence). CDR3 length: 14 residues. The CDR3 spells CSAPRRTNTGELFF. The CDR3, as DNA: TGCAGTGCACCCAGACGGACGAACACCGGGGAGCTGTTTTTT.

The chain employs TRBV20-1 and TRBJ1-4; D uncertain. CDR3 length: 15 residues. Germline-derived CDR1 and CDR2 are DFQATT and SNEGSKA (reference sequence). Trimming removed 1 base at V and 4 bases at J, with 13 bases between. The CDR3 is CSARADRLFNEKLFF. The CDR3 DNA follows: TGCAGTGCTAGAGCGGACCGCTTGTTTAATGAAAAACTGTTTTTT.

This chain links TRBV29-1 with TRBJ2-7; D call uncertain. The CDR3 runs 11 residues. In germline, CDR1 is SQVTM, CDR2 ANQGSEA. The germline V and J ends were trimmed by 0 bases and 8 bases, with 8 bases remaining between them. CDR3 loop: CSVEDKRKQYF. The CDR3 DNA reads TGCAGCGTTGAAGATAAACGTAAGCAGTACTTC.

The gene calls are TRBV20-1 and TRBJ1-5, with D unclear. The length of the CDR3 is 15 residues. With 1 base removed from V and 0 bases from J, the gap between germline ends came to 10 bases. The germline V gene has CDR1 DFQATT and CDR2 SNEGSKA (reference sequence). CDR3 bases: TGCAGTGCTAGAGTGGGCAGATATAGCAATCAGCCCCAGCATTTT. Amino acid sequence: CSARVGRYSNQPQHF.